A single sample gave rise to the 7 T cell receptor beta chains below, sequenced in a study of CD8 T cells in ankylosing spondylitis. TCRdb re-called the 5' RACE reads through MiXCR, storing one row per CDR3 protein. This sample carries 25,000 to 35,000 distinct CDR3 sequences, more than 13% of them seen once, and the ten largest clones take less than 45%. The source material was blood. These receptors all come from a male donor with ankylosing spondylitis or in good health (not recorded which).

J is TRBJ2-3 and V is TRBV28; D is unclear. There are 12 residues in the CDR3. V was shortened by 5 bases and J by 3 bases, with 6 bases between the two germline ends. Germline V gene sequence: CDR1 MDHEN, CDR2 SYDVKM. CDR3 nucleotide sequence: TGTGCCAGCAGTACAGAGACAGATACGCAGTATTTT. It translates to CASSTETDTQYF.

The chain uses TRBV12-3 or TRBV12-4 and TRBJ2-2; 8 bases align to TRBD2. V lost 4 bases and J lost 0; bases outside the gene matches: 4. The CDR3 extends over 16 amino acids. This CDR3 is CASSSGTRPNTGELFF. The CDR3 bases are TGTGCCAGCAGTTCCGGGACTAGACCGAACACCGGGGAGCTGTTTTTT.

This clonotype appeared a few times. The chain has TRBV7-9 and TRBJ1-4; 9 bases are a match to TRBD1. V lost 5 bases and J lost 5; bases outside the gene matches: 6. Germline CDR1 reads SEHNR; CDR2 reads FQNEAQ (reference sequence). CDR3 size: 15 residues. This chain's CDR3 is CASSATGGANEKLFF. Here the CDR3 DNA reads TGTGCCAGCAGCGCGACAGGGGGGGCGAATGAAAAACTGTTTTTT.

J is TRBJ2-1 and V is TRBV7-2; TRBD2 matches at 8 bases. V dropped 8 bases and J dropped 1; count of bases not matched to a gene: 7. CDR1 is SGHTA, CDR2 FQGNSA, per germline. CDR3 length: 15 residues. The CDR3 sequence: CASLWAGGSYNEQFF. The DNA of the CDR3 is TGTGCCAGCCTATGGGCGGGAGGTTCCTACAATGAGCAGTTCTTC.

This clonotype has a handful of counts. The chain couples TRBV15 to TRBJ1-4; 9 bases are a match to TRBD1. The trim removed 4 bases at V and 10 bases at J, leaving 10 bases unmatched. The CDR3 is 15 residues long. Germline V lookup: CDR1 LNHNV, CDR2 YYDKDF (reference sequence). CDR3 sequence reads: CATSKPGQGSGKLFF. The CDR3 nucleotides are TGTGCCACCAGCAAGCCGGGACAGGGCTCGGGAAAACTGTTTTTT.

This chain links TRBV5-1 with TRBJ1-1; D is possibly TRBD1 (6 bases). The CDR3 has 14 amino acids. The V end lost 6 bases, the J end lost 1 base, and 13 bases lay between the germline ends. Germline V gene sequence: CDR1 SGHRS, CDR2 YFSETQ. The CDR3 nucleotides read TGCGCCAGCACTCGACAGGTTGGGAACACTGAAGCTTTCTTT. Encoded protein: CASTRQVGNTEAFF.

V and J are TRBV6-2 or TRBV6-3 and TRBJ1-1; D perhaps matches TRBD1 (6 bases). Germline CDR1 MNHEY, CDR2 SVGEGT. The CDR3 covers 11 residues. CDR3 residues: CTTQRGTEAFF. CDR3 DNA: TGTACCACTCAGAGGGGGACTGAAGCTTTCTTT.